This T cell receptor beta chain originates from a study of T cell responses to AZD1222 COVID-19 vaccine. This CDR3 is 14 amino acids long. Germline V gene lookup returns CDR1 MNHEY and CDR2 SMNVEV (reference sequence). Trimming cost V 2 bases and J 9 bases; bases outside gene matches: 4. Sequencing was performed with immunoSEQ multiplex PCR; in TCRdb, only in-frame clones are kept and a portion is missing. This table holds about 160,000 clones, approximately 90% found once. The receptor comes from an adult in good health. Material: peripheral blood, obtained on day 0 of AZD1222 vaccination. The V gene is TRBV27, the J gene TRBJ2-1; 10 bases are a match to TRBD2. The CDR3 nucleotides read TGTGCCAGCAGTTTAGTGCTAGCGGGAGTTGAGCAGTTCTTC. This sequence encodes CASSLVLAGVEQFF.